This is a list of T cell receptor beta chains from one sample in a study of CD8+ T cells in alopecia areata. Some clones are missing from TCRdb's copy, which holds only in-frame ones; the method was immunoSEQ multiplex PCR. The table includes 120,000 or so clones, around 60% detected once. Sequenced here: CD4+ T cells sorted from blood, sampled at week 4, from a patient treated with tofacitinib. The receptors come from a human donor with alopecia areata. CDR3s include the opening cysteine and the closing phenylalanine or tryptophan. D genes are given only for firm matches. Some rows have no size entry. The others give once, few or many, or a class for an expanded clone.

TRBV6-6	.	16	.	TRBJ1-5	TGTGCCAGCAGCTCTCTCTCTGGGGGACAAGATCAGCCCCAGCATTTT	CASSSLSGGQDQPQHF
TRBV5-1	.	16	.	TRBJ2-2	TGCGCCAGCAGCTTGGCCAGGGGGGAGAACACCGGGGAGCTGTTTTTT	CASSLARGENTGELFF
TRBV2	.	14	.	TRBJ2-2	TGTGCCAGTGGGGAGAGGGTGAACACCGGGGAGCTGTTTTTT	CASGERVNTGELFF
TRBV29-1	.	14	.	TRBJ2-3	TGCAGCGCCAGTCATGGCAGGGGCACAGATACGCAGTATTTT	CSASHGRGTDTQYF
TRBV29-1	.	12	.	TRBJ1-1	TGCAGCGTTGTCAGGAAGAACACTGAAGCTTTCTTT	CSVVRKNTEAFF
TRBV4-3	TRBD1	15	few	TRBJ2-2	TGCGCCAGCAGCCAAGGGACAGGGGGCACCGGGGAGCTGTTTTTT	CASSQGTGGTGELFF
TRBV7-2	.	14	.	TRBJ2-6	TGTGCCAGCAGCCCAGGCTCTGGGGCCAACGTCCTGACTTTC	CASSPGSGANVLTF
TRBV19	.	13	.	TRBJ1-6	TGTGCCAGTAGTGCGAAGTCAGATGCACCCCTCCACTTT	CASSAKSDAPLHF
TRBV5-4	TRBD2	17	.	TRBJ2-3	TGTGCCAGCAGCTCCGGTCTGGCGGGGGGACGCACAGATACGCAGTATTTT	CASSSGLAGGRTDTQYF
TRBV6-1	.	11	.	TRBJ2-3	TGTGCCAGCAGTGCCCAAGATACGCAGTATTTT	CASSAQDTQYF
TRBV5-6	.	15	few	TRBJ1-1	TGTGCCAGCAGCTTGGTTCCGGGAATGAACACTGAAGCTTTCTTT	CASSLVPGMNTEAFF
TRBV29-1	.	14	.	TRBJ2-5	TGCAGCGTTGGAGAAAGACAGACACAAGAGACCCAGTACTTC	CSVGERQTQETQYF
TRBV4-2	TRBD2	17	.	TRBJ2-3	TGTGCCAGCAGCCAAGTAGGTAGCGGGGCCACACTAGATACGCAGTATTTT	CASSQVGSGATLDTQYF
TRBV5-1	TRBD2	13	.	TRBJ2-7	TGCGCCAGCAGCTTGGAGCGGGGTGACGAGCAGTACTTC	CASSLERGDEQYF
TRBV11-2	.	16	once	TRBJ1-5	TGTGCCAGCAGCTTAGGCCGCGGAACCGGGGATCAGCCCCAGCATTTT	CASSLGRGTGDQPQHF
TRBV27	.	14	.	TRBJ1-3	TGTGCCAGCAGGGGAACAGGGTCTGGAAACACCATATATTTT	CASRGTGSGNTIYF
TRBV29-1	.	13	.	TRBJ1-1	TGCAGCGTTACCAATGGGATGAACACTGAAGCTTTCTTT	CSVTNGMNTEAFF
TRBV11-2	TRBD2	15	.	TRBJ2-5	TGTGCCAGCAGCACTAGCCTTGGACTAGGGGAGACCCAGTACTTC	CASSTSLGLGETQYF
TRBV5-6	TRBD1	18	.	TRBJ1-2	TGTGCCAGCAGCTTGGGAAGGCGACAGGGGGCAGGTGACTATGGCTACACCTTC	CASSLGRRQGAGDYGYTF
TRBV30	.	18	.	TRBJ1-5	TGTGCCTGGAGTGTAGCCCACCGGAGGGGCTTTAGCAATCAGCCCCAGCATTTT	CAWSVAHRRGFSNQPQHF
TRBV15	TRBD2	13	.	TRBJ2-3	TGTGCCACCAGCGGGGTAGCGGGAGACACGCAGTATTTT	CATSGVAGDTQYF
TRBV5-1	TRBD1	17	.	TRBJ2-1	TGCGCCAGCAGCTTGGCAGGACAGGGCTCGGCTGGGAATGAGCAGTTCTTC	CASSLAGQGSAGNEQFF